Presented here are 20 T cell receptor beta chains from one specimen sequenced in a study of graft-versus-host responses after intestinal transplantation. Clones were sequenced by immunoSEQ multiplex PCR, and TCRdb holds only the in-frame ones, with some missing. The top ten clones hold about 1.4% of a sample with roughly 43,000 clones, 85% to 95% of them seen once. The input for sequencing was PBMCs, taken approximately 360 days after intestinal transplant. The origin of the receptors is a human patient who received an intestinal transplant, so some T cells may come from the graft donor.

This clone was seen a single time. The V call is TRBV28, the J call TRBJ1-2, with 9 bases fitting TRBD1. Germline CDR1 is MDHEN and CDR2 is SYDVKM. V gave up 3 bases and J gave up 4 bases; unmatched junction bases: 9. This CDR3 has 16 residues. DNA of the CDR3: TGTGCCAGCAGTTTGGCCGGGACAGGGCTTCGCTATGGCTACACCTTC. Residues: CASSLAGTGLRYGYTF.

CDR3 DNA: TGTGCCAGCAGCGTAGGGGACAGGCCCTCCTCTGGAAACACCATATATTTT. It is translated as CASSVGDRPSSGNTIYF. The chain employs TRBV9 and TRBJ1-3; 8 bases are shared with TRBD1. CDR1 is SGDLS and CDR2 is YYNGEE in the germline V gene. There are 17 residues in the CDR3. V lost 0 bases to trimming and J lost 0 bases; unmatched junction nucleotides: 5.

The chain links TRBV5-1 to TRBJ2-5; the D gene is possibly TRBD2 (6 bases). This CDR3 is 15 amino acids long. Trimming left V 0 bases short and J 5 bases short, with 14 bases between. CDR1 and CDR2 from the germline V gene are SGHRS and YFSETQ. CDR3 in DNA: TGCGCCAGCAGCTTGGATGGCGGGGCGGGGGAGACCCAGTACTTC. Amino acids: CASSLDGGAGETQYF.

The chain joins TRBV23-1 to TRBJ2-7; a possible D gene is TRBD2 (5 bases). TRBV23-1 is labeled an ORF, and its function is uncertain. There are 12 residues in the CDR3. V shed 5 bases and J shed 5 bases, with 10 bases lying between them. CDR3 nucleotide sequence: TGCGCCAGCAGTTGCCGGGATCACGAGCAGTACTTC. Encoded protein: CASSCRDHEQYF.

This chain connects TRBV10-2 to TRBJ1-1; 7 bases are shared with TRBD1. Germline V gene sequence: CDR1 WSHSY, CDR2 SAAADI. V lost 4 bases, J lost 0 bases, and 11 bases stayed unmatched. The CDR3 totals 17 residues. This CDR3 is CASSALKGQTMNTEAFF. CDR3 nucleotide sequence: TGCGCCAGCAGTGCACTAAAGGGACAGACTATGAACACTGAAGCTTTCTTT.

This clone was found once. The chain carries TRBV12-5 and TRBJ2-5, with TRBD2 matching over 14 bases. V trimming: 6 bases; J trimming: 5 bases; junction bases outside the gene matches: 11. Germline loops: CDR1 LGHNT, CDR2 FRNRAP. This CDR3 has 17 residues. This CDR3 is CASGTGTSGSLMETQYF. The CDR3 DNA reads TGTGCTAGTGGAACCGGGACTAGCGGGAGTCTGATGGAGACCCAGTACTTC.

The rearrangement links TRBV5-1 to TRBJ2-7, with 8 bases that match TRBD2. The J segment lost 0 bases and the V segment lost 0 bases, leaving 2 bases of the junction unmatched. Germline loops: CDR1 SGHRS, CDR2 YFSETQ. The CDR3 runs to 15 residues. This chain's CDR3 is CASSLAGGSSYEQYF. The CDR3 nucleotides read TGCGCCAGCAGCTTGGCGGGGGGGAGCTCCTACGAGCAGTACTTC.

The chain uses TRBV28 and TRBJ1-2; D is possibly TRBD1 (6 bases). Germline V gene lookup returns CDR1 MDHEN and CDR2 SYDVKM. The CDR3 is 11 residues long. Trimming removed 5 bases at V and 7 bases at J, with 8 bases between. CDR3 amino acids: CASSHRVGYTF. Written as DNA, the CDR3 is TGTGCCAGCAGTCACAGGGTTGGCTACACCTTC.

The genes are TRBV5-1 and TRBJ2-1; possible D gene TRBD1, 6 bases. V shed 1 base and J shed 13 bases, with 15 bases lying between them. The V gene's germline CDR1 is SGHRS and CDR2 YFSETQ. This CDR3 has 13 residues. The CDR3 sequence: CASSLITGTLQFF. CDR3 in DNA: TGCGCCAGCAGCTTGATAACCGGGACACTCCAGTTCTTC.

V gene TRBV14 combines with J gene TRBJ1-1; no clear D. The CDR3 length is 14 residues. V was trimmed by 3 bases and J by 2 bases, leaving 10 bases between them. The germline gives CDR1 SGHDN, CDR2 FVKESK. CDR3 sequence: CASSHSSVNTEAFF. The CDR3 nucleotides are TGTGCCAGCAGCCATTCTTCGGTCAACACTGAAGCTTTCTTT.

V gene TRBV5-4 combines with J gene TRBJ1-1; no reliable D call. The CDR3 sequence is 18 residues long. V was shortened by 2 bases and J by 1 base, with 21 bases between the two germline ends. CDR1 SGHNT and CDR2 YYREEE come from the germline V gene (reference sequence). The CDR3 nucleotides are TGTGCCAGCAGCTTCGTTTTTGGCCCGGGAGCGTCGAACACTGAAGCTTTCTTT. The encoded protein is CASSFVFGPGASNTEAFF.

The V and J genes are TRBV5-6 and TRBJ1-5; TRBD1 matches at 8 bases. CDR1 is SGHDT, CDR2 YYEEEE, per germline. The CDR3 length is 15 residues. J gave up 2 bases and V 3 bases, and 4 bases lay outside the gene matches. DNA for the CDR3: TGTGCCAGCAGCTCCACAGGGGGAGGCAATCAGCCCCAGCATTTT. Amino acids: CASSSTGGGNQPQHF.

This clone has only a few counts. The chain carries TRBV29-1 and TRBJ2-3; D unresolved. V dropped 7 bases and J dropped 7 bases, with 9 bases sitting between them. Germline CDR1 SQVTM, CDR2 ANQGSEA. The CDR3 has 10 amino acids. In DNA, the CDR3 is TGCAGCGGATCAACCAATACGCAGTATTTT. Its protein product is CSGSTNTQYF.

V and J are TRBV4-1 and TRBJ1-5, with TRBD1 as a possible D gene (5 bases). CDR1 MGHRA and CDR2 YSYEKL come from the germline V gene. The ends were cut back, 4 bases at V and 0 bases at J, with 25 bases in the middle. This CDR3 region has 20 residues. The CDR3 DNA follows: TGCGCCAGCAGCCCCGTGGGGCAGGGCCCCCCATCCGATAGCAATCAGCCCCAGCATTTT. Protein: CASSPVGQGPPSDSNQPQHF.

CDR3 in DNA: TGTGCCAGCAGCCAAGTCATCAGGGAGTTTAGCAATCAGCCCCAGCATTTT. Protein sequence: CASSQVIREFSNQPQHF. The V and J genes are TRBV4-2 and TRBJ1-5, with D possibly TRBD1 on 5 matching bases. Trimming cost V 1 base and J 0 bases, with 13 bases left between them. The CDR3 is 17 amino acids. Per germline, CDR1 LGHNA and CDR2 YNFKEQ.

This clone was recorded once. The chain couples TRBV28 to TRBJ2-5; no definite D call. Per the germline V gene, CDR1 is MDHEN and CDR2 is SYDVKM. The ends were cut back, 5 bases at V and 5 bases at J, with 9 bases in the middle. The CDR3 totals 12 residues. The CDR3: CASSLPGETQYF. The CDR3 DNA follows: TGTGCCAGCAGTCTTCCTGGGGAGACCCAGTACTTC.

The chain uses TRBV19 and TRBJ2-1; TRBD2 matches 11 bases. This CDR3 contains 15 residues. Germline CDR1 LNHDA, CDR2 SQIVND (reference sequence). V gave up 7 bases and J gave up 8 bases; unmatched junction bases: 10. In DNA, the CDR3 is TGTGCCAGTATGGGACTAGCGGTCTCAGAACATGAGCAGTTCTTC. It is translated as CASMGLAVSEHEQFF.

The chain is built from TRBV9 and TRBJ1-2, with a tentative D call TRBD1 (5 bases). Germline V gives CDR1 SGDLS, CDR2 YYNGEE. Trimming took 3 bases from V and 2 from J, leaving 14 bases between them. The CDR3 covers 15 residues. The chain's CDR3 is CASSETGTENYGYTF. As DNA, the CDR3 is TGTGCCAGCAGCGAGACCGGGACCGAAAACTATGGCTACACCTTC.

This CDR3 is CASSQDSWTANEQFF. CDR3 nucleotides: TGCGCCAGCAGCCAAGACAGTTGGACAGCCAATGAGCAGTTCTTC. V and J are TRBV4-1 and TRBJ2-1; TRBD1 might be the D (6 bases). Germline CDR1 is MGHRA and CDR2 is YSYEKL. This CDR3 has 15 residues. V dropped 0 bases and J dropped 6 bases, with 12 bases sitting between them.

The chain combines TRBV6-5 with TRBJ2-7, with 8 bases identical to TRBD2. The CDR3 runs to 13 residues. CDR1 is MNHEY and CDR2 is SVGAGI in the germline V gene. V was clipped by 6 bases and J by 6 bases; unmatched bases: 7. CDR3 nucleotides: TGTGCCAGCAGCCCCGGGGGGGGAGGCGAGCAGTACTTC. It specifies CASSPGGGGEQYF.